A single sample is the source of the 25 T cell receptor beta chains below, sequenced in a study of T cell changes during pregnancy in multiple sclerosis. Some clones are missing from TCRdb's copy, which holds only in-frame ones; the method was immunoSEQ multiplex PCR. The sample lists about 42,000 clones; roughly 87% were seen once. The input for sequencing was CD4+ T cells from peripheral blood mononuclear cells, taken after pregnancy. These TCRs come from a female donor with multiple sclerosis, enrolled in a pregnancy study.

V and J are TRBV29-1 and TRBJ1-1, with a possible D match to TRBD1 (5 bases). V lost 4 bases and J lost 3, with 9 bases in between. The CDR3 loop spans 12 amino acids. Germline lookup yields CDR1 SQVTM and CDR2 ANQGSEA. CDR3 DNA sequence: TGCAGCGTTGGGGACTTATACACTGAAGCTTTCTTT. Encoded protein: CSVGDLYTEAFF.

This clone was observed once. The V gene is TRBV6-5, the J gene TRBJ2-3; 8 bases align to TRBD1. This CDR3 contains 14 residues. Germline V gene lookup returns CDR1 MNHEY and CDR2 SVGAGI. V dropped 4 bases and J dropped 5; count of bases not matched to a gene: 5. The CDR3 sequence is CASSLRTGRDTQYF. As DNA, the CDR3 is TGTGCCAGCAGTTTACGGACAGGGAGAGATACGCAGTATTTT.

The rearrangement links TRBV7-6 to TRBJ2-1; 9 nucleotides agree with TRBD1. Germline V gene lookup returns CDR1 SGHVS and CDR2 FNYEAQ. The V and J ends lost 5 bases and 4 bases, in that order; junction bases with no gene match: 9. The CDR3 sequence is 16 residues long. The CDR3 loop reads CASSEQGAVGYNEQFF. The CDR3 bases are TGTGCCAGCAGCGAACAGGGGGCGGTGGGGTACAATGAGCAGTTCTTC.

The chain links TRBV2 to TRBJ1-2; unclear D gene. This CDR3 is 14 amino acids long. The germline V gene encodes CDR1 SNHLY and CDR2 FYNNEI. Deletions cut 1 base from V and 4 bases from J, with 10 bases between. The CDR3 loop is CASSEGSSLYGYTF. Here the CDR3 DNA reads TGTGCCAGCAGTGAAGGTAGCAGCCTCTATGGCTACACCTTC.

The rearrangement joins TRBV5-1 to TRBJ2-3, with 12 bases that match TRBD2. The trim removed 3 bases at V and 4 bases at J, leaving 6 bases unmatched. The CDR3 length is 16 residues. Germline CDR1 reads SGHRS; CDR2 reads YFSETQ. The chain's CDR3 is CASSSLAGGPADTQYF. CDR3 DNA sequence: TGCGCCAGCAGCTCGCTAGCGGGGGGGCCCGCAGATACGCAGTATTTT.

This chain links TRBV25-1 with TRBJ1-2; D possibly corresponds to TRBD1 (6 bases). Germline-derived CDR1 and CDR2 are MGHDK and SYGVNS. The length of the CDR3 is 12 residues. V was cut by 5 bases and J by 6 bases, with 10 bases left in between. CDR3 loop: CASSKQGDGYTF. The DNA for the CDR3 is TGTGCCAGCAGTAAACAGGGCGATGGCTACACCTTC.

The rearrangement uses TRBV6-5 and TRBJ1-6; D is unclear. The CDR3 is 15 residues long. V lost 2 bases to trimming and J lost 8 bases, with 13 bases between them. Germline lookup yields CDR1 MNHEY and CDR2 SVGAGI. Here the CDR3 reads CASSYNRGSDSPLHF. As DNA, the CDR3 is TGTGCCAGCAGTTACAACCGGGGATCGGATTCACCCCTCCACTTT.

Note on this clone: One end of the junction does not line up with germline, which may come from a read error. CDR3 residues: CASSILLGQTPLKF. DNA for the CDR3: TGTGCCAGTAGTATCCTGCTAGGACAAACGCCCCTTAAATTT. V and J are TRBV19 and TRBJ1-1, with a weak D call TRBD1 (5 bases). The CDR3 covers 14 residues. In germline, CDR1 is LNHDA, CDR2 SQIVND (reference sequence).

The chain combines TRBV7-9 with TRBJ2-3, with D possibly TRBD2 on 7 matching bases. CDR1 SEHNR and CDR2 FQNEAQ come from the germline V gene (reference sequence). With 4 bases removed from V and 1 base from J, the gap between germline ends came to 18 bases. This CDR3 contains 17 residues. The CDR3 region is CASSSAPGGPRTDTQYF. Written as DNA, the CDR3 is TGTGCCAGCAGCTCTGCACCCGGGGGGCCACGCACAGATACGCAGTATTTT.

In this sample, this clone turned up a few times. V is TRBV5-1 and J is TRBJ2-7; 11 positions match TRBD2. V was clipped by 0 bases and J by 1 base; unmatched bases: 9. In germline, CDR1 is SGHRS, CDR2 YFSETQ. The CDR3 is 18 amino acids. DNA for the CDR3: TGCGCCAGCAGCTTGGCTGGTAGCGGGGGGGCTGGGTCCTACGAGCAGTACTTC. Amino acid sequence: CASSLAGSGGAGSYEQYF.

V and J are TRBV5-1 and TRBJ2-1, with 9 bases that match TRBD2. The CDR3 extends over 16 amino acids. CDR1 and CDR2 from the germline V gene are SGHRS and YFSETQ. Trimming took 4 bases from V and 8 from J; bases not matched to a gene: 13. The CDR3 DNA follows: TGCGCCAGCAGCCCTTTGACTAGCGGATCTTCTGATGAGCAGTTCTTC. Amino acid sequence: CASSPLTSGSSDEQFF.

The chain recombines TRBV7-2 with TRBJ1-1, with no clear D. Germline lookup yields CDR1 SGHTA and CDR2 FQGNSA. The V end was cut by 5 bases, the J end by 1 base, with 11 bases between. The CDR3 extends over 14 amino acids. The CDR3 reads CASSRPLRNTEAFF. In DNA form, the CDR3 reads TGTGCCAGCAGCCGCCCCCTAAGGAACACTGAAGCTTTCTTT.

V and J are TRBV5-6 and TRBJ2-2, with 9 nucleotides matching TRBD1. Trimming at V came to 2 bases and at J to 7 bases, leaving 9 bases not matched to a gene. Germline assignment: CDR1 SGHDT and CDR2 YYEEEE. This CDR3 region has 16 residues. CDR3 DNA: TGTGCCAGCAGCTTCGGGGGACAGGGAAGCGGCGGGGAGCTGTTTTTT. Its protein product is CASSFGGQGSGGELFF.

This chain joins TRBV11-2 and TRBJ1-6, with a possible D match to TRBD1 (5 bases). Looked up from germline, CDR1 is SGHAT and CDR2 is FQNNGV. The CDR3 extends over 17 amino acids. V was trimmed by 2 bases and J by 4 bases, leaving 15 bases between them. The CDR3 DNA reads as TGTGCCAGCAGCTTACGGCGACAGACGACATATAATTCACCCCTCCACTTT. As protein: CASSLRRQTTYNSPLHF. Variable domain in full (rest from reference TRBV11-2 and TRBJ1-6): EAGVAQSPRYKIIEKRQSVAFWCNPISGHATLYWYQQILGQGPKLLIQFQNNGVVDDSQLPKDRFSAERLKGVDSTLKIQPAKLEDSAVYLCASSLRRQTTYNSPLHFGNGTRLTVT.

This chain uses TRBV9 with TRBJ2-5; the D gene is possibly TRBD2 (6 bases). V was clipped by 0 bases and J by 5 bases, with 17 bases between them. CDR1 is SGDLS, CDR2 YYNGEE, per germline. The length of the CDR3 is 16 residues. The CDR3 DNA sequence: TGTGCCAGCAGCGTAGTTGCGGGATCAGGGATGGAGACCCAGTACTTC. This translates into CASSVVAGSGMETQYF.

J is TRBJ1-1 and V is TRBV7-3; 8 nucleotides align to TRBD1. This CDR3 has 14 residues. Per the germline V gene, CDR1 is SGHTA and CDR2 is FQGTGA. V was clipped by 1 base and J by 3 bases; unmatched bases: 1. CDR3 bases: TGTGCCAGCAGCTTAAACAGGGGGGACACTGAAGCTTTCTTT. Translating it yields CASSLNRGDTEAFF.

J is TRBJ2-2 and V is TRBV19, with TRBD2 as a possible D gene (6 bases). This CDR3 region has 17 residues. Germline V CDR1 and CDR2: LNHDA, SQIVND (reference sequence). The V and J ends lost 7 bases and 1 base respectively, with 19 bases between them. CDR3 sequence (DNA): TGTGCCAGTATTAATATGGGTCAGGGACTGAACACCGGGGAGCTGTTTTTT. Translated: CASINMGQGLNTGELFF.

The chain has TRBV5-1 and TRBJ2-7, with D possibly matching TRBD2 (7 bases). The CDR3 totals 13 residues. V lost 5 bases and J lost 6, with 15 bases in between. Germline CDR1 is SGHRS and CDR2 is YFSETQ. CDR3 sequence reads: CASRVGGGPEQYF. The CDR3 nucleotides read TGCGCCAGCAGAGTTGGGGGGGGGCCCGAGCAGTACTTC.

The chain has TRBV4-1 and TRBJ1-2, with 9 bases identical to TRBD1. Germline CDR1 MGHRA, CDR2 YSYEKL. V lost 8 bases to trimming and J lost 6 bases; unmatched junction nucleotides: 13. The CDR3 is made up of 15 amino acids. In DNA form, the CDR3 reads TGCGCCAGCGAACCGGGACAGGGAGGATTTGATGGCTACACCTTC. Translation: CASEPGQGGFDGYTF.

The chain has TRBV13 and TRBJ1-4, with no clear D. The CDR3 totals 14 residues. Trimming stripped 4 bases from V and 3 bases from J, with 9 bases between. Looked up from germline, CDR1 is PRHDT and CDR2 is FYEKMQ (reference sequence). The CDR3 DNA reads TGTGCCAGCAGCTCCCGGGTGGCTAATGAAAAACTGTTTTTT. This encodes CASSSRVANEKLFF.

The V gene is TRBV4-1, the J gene TRBJ2-7; TRBD2 aligns across 12 bases. The J segment lost 3 bases and the V segment lost 4 bases, leaving 10 bases of the junction unmatched. Germline CDR1 and CDR2: MGHRA and YSYEKL. This CDR3 spans 17 amino acids. The CDR3 nucleotides read TGCGCCAGCAGCCGAGCGGGGCCTAGCGGGGGGGTCTACGAGCAGTACTTC. Its translation is CASSRAGPSGGVYEQYF.

J is TRBJ2-3 and V is TRBV7-6, with D perhaps matching TRBD1 (6 bases). The CDR3 sequence is 15 residues long. Germline V gene data show CDR1 as SGHVS and CDR2 as FNYEAQ. Trimming took off 4 bases at V and 0 bases at J, with 11 bases between the two ends. CDR3 sequence: CASSSQDRSTDTQYF. The CDR3 DNA follows: TGTGCCAGCAGCTCCCAGGACAGAAGCACAGATACGCAGTATTTT.

The CDR3 coding sequence is TGTGCCTGGACCACAGGGGGGGCAGGAGAGACCCAGTACTTC. Translating it yields CAWTTGGAGETQYF. The chain recombines TRBV30 with TRBJ2-5; D may be TRBD1 (8 bases). Germline V gene lookup returns CDR1 GTSNPN and CDR2 SVGIG (reference sequence). The V end lost 4 bases, the J end lost 4 bases, and 16 bases lay between the germline ends. The CDR3 has 14 residues.

The chain is built from TRBV5-1 and TRBJ2-1, with 7 bases aligning to TRBD1. Germline CDR1 and CDR2: SGHRS and YFSETQ. The CDR3 spans 16 residues. After removal of 0 bases from V and 2 bases from J, the junction contained 5 bases not matched to a gene. In nucleotides, the CDR3 is TGCGCCAGCAGCTTGGCACCGCAGGGGGCCTACAATGAGCAGTTCTTC. This translates into CASSLAPQGAYNEQFF. Supplemented by reference TRBV5-1 and TRBJ2-1, the full variable domain reads KAGVTQTPRYLIKTRGQQVTLSCSPISGHRSVSWYQQTPGQGLQFLFEYFSETQRNKGNFPGRFSGRQFSNSRSEMNVSTLELGDSALYLCASSLAPQGAYNEQFFGPGTRLTVL.

This chain links TRBV5-1 with TRBJ1-6; 9 bases are shared with TRBD1. In germline, CDR1 is SGHRS, CDR2 YFSETQ. The CDR3 consists of 15 residues. V shed 4 bases, J shed 7 bases, and the junction held 6 bases outside the gene matches. The CDR3 coding sequence is TGCGCCAGCAGCCGGGACAGGGTTGGAAATTCACCCCTCCACTTT. It codes for CASSRDRVGNSPLHF.